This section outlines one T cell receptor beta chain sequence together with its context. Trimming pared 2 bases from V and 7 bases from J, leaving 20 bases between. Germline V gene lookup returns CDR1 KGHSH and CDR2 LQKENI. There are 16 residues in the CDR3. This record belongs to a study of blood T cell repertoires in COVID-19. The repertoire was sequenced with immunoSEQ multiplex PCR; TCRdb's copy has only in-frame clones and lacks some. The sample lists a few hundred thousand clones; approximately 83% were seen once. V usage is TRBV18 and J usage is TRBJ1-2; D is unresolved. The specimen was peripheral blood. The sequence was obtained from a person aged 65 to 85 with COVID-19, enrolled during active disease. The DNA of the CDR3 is TGTGCCAGCTCACCAACGGAGGCAGGCGAGGGAGGTGGCTACACCTTC. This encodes CASSPTEAGEGGGYTF.